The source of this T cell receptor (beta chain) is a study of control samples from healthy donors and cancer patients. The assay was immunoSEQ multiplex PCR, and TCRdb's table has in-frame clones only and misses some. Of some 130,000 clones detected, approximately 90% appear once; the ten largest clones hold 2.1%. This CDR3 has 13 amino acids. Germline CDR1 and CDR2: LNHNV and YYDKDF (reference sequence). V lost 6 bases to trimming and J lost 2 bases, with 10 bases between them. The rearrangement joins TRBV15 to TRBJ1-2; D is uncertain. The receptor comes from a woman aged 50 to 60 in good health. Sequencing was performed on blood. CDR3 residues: CATSAGRNYGYTF. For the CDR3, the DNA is TGTGCCACCAGTGCTGGCAGGAACTATGGCTACACCTTC.